The clone carrying this T cell receptor beta chain was observed at least ten times. What it recognizes is unknown. This specimen belongs to a study of neurological immune-mediated disorders. Points from the study as a whole: HTLV-1-associated myelopathy led in TCR clonal expansion, while multiple sclerosis ranked lowest, below healthy controls.

V was trimmed by 4 bases and J by 1 base, leaving 6 bases between them. This CDR3 is 13 amino acids long. Germline CDR1 is SGHTA and CDR2 is FQGNSA. Documented time point: longitudinal time-point 2. TCRdb reanalysed the 5' RACE reads using MiXCR and keeps one entry per CDR3 protein. The table includes 70,000 to 95,000 distinct CDR3 sequences, 13% detected once. The sample consisted of PBMCs. This TCR was recovered from a female donor with HTLV-1-associated myelopathy (HAM/TSP). This chain uses TRBV7-2 with TRBJ2-3; D uncertain. This chain's CDR3 is CASSYRGTDTQYF. CDR3 sequence (DNA): TGTGCCAGCAGCTACCGGGGCACAGATACGCAGTATTTT.